The sequence of this T cell receptor beta chain was determined in a study of cytomegalovirus exposure and HLA in healthy donors (dated by TCRdb to about 2017). Regarding the research as a whole: An earlier analysis of roughly 610 of the donors reported about 280 Gb of sequence data and 95 million to 140 million unique TCR beta sequences obtained from 180 million or so T cells. Roughly 290 gigabases of sequencing data and 91 million or so unique TCR sequences made up an early release that covered 500 to 700 HLA-typed donors. The genetic ancestry cluster associated with self-reported Caucasian donors included over 65% of the roughly 410 genotyped donors. The study aimed to test whether cataloging public T cell receptors could reveal signatures of past pathogen exposure. The study profiled the T cell repertoires of 666 subjects by immunosequencing and related them to cytomegalovirus serostatus. A separate validation cohort of roughly 130 different subjects was used in addition to the approximately 700-subject first cohort. To predict cytomegalovirus infection status, the study brought together high-throughput TCR immunosequencing, statistical association of individual TCRs with disease status, and machine learning. A later analysis re-analyzed previously published TCR beta repertoires from 600 to 850 donors and added high-resolution HLA genotyping to study TCR occurrence patterns. In the later analysis, no new phenotypic data were used to find candidate immune exposures; instead, reliance was placed on TCR beta sequences and their occurrence across donors. An earlier analysis of around 580 of the donors used high-throughput TCR beta sequencing to judge whether each TCR beta V gene segment behaved as functional or pseudogenic. Donor age, sex, ethnicity and CMV serostatus were collected together with the repertoire data. In a later genetic analysis, genome-wide SNP genotypes for about 65% of the roughly 670 donors were used, and that subset was treated as a discovery cohort. All discovery cohort repertoires had been generated using a single sequencing platform. Both class I and class II loci were covered by HLA typing, at four-digit resolution. Typing coverage differed by locus: A, B, C, DRB1 and DQB1 were typed in about 620-640 donors, DQA1 in 522, DPA1 in nearly 610, and DPB1 in approximately 450. Four to six DR-DQ haplotypes were handled as single units for association and clustering, since linkage in the cohort was strong. On average, roughly 250,000 unique TCR beta nucleotide sequences were sequenced per donor among 350 to 400 genotyped donors of the cohort, with about 17% of those sequences being non-productive.

The protocol used for the library was the immunoSEQ multiplex PCR assay. For the multiplex PCR, a mixture combining 60 forward primers for TCR Vbeta segments and 13 reverse primers for TCR Jbeta segments was used. The CDR3 region of rearranged TCR beta genes was amplified from genomic DNA by a multiplex PCR assay. On the Illumina HiSeq System, the amplified TCR beta libraries were sequenced as 87-base-pair reads. From the authors' description of their analysis: A later analysis tallied roughly 76 million unique TCR beta chains across the approximately 670 repertoires, and some 10 million of those chains were shared by two or more donors. Raw reads were error-corrected and collapsed into unique sequences by a nearest-neighbor algorithm in which closely related sequences were merged to remove PCR and sequencing errors. CDR3 sequences were aligned to IMGT reference sequences to assign V, D and J gene segments. For a sequence to be retained, a match of at least six nucleotides to both a V gene segment and a J gene segment was required. Rearrangements were called productive when the CDR3 lacked stop codons and stayed in frame with V and J; all others were non-productive. CDR3 was defined according to IMGT convention as the region running from the second conserved V-encoded cysteine to the conserved J-encoded phenylalanine. The earlier analysis of about 640 of the donors excluded any sequence lacking an unambiguous match to a single V gene segment. An earlier analysis of several hundred of the donors called V segments functional above 56.7% productive rearrangements and segregating when the between-donor standard deviation exceeded 5%. To diagnose cytomegalovirus status from the catalog of TCR beta chain sequences, a statistical classification framework was built. V and J gene assignment, in a later analysis, came from comparing TCR nucleotide sequences with IMGT/GENE-DB human TR gene sequences. Using the TCRdist pipeline, a later analysis assigned CDR3 sequences along with most-parsimonious VDJ recombination scenarios. In a later analysis, every TCR beta chain was defined by the combination of its CDR3 amino acid sequence and its V-gene family, and reads without a unique V-gene family were dropped. In a later analysis, 550 to 650 highly shared, low-generation-probability nucleotide sequences were removed to address suspected cross-contamination and a sequencing artifact. In a later analysis, a clonal expansion index was calculated for each public chain from normalized within-repertoire ranks of inferred template counts. In a later analysis, generation probabilities were computed with a VDJ recombination model fitted to out-of-frame rearrangements, and the resulting probabilities were checked against IGoR. A later analysis scored TCR-TCR, TCR-HLA and TCR-CMV co-occurrence with hypergeometric tests, applying a repertoire-size bias correction to TCR pairs. A later analysis estimated false discovery rates by permuting HLA or CMV assignments 20 times. In a later analysis, co-occurring TCRs were grouped using DBSCAN, with TCRdist sequence similarity added in when clustering inside HLA-allele-positive subsets. Repertoires with fewer than 30,000 or more than 120,000 public chains were left out of co-occurrence clustering, as were a handful of repertoires with anomalous nucleotide sharing. The immuneACCESS repertoire file appears here via TCRdb, limited to in-frame rearrangements. These files lack a portion of the clones; in checked studies, under half of the deficit traces to unresolved V genes, and the cause of the others is not known. Clone size and V and J calls were adopted from that table, with D and trimming inferred from the DNA. The table held for this sample gives around 210,000 clones. Approximately 0.98% of the sample is in the top ten clones.

Results the study describes overall, beyond this receptor: A few of the identified cytomegalovirus-associated TCR beta chains were confirmed in vitro to be specific for cytomegalovirus antigens. A later analysis reported that several top co-occurrence clusters appeared linked to parvovirus B19, influenza, CMV and Epstein-Barr virus. An earlier analysis of 587 of the donors showed that most TCR beta V segments appeared in productive rearrangements either about 90% or about 30% of the time, which broadly matched IMGT annotations. Because counts were too low, about 18 rarely observed V segments, including chromosome 9 orphons, were left out of the earlier analysis of some 640 of the donors. In a later analysis, HLA-associated TCR beta chains were found to be more clonally expanded and to have lower generation probabilities than equally common non-associated chains. For the cohort, immune exposure information was limited to CMV serostatus. A cluster of highly shared sequence variants was judged likely to represent a technical artifact of the sequencing pipeline. In a later genetic analysis, a missense DCLRE1C variant was associated with V-gene and J-gene trimming of TCR beta chains, and the association was replicated in an independent cohort. Most CMV-associated TCR beta chains appeared to be HLA-restricted in a later analysis, and the HLA associations seemed to be driven largely by CMV exposure. In a later genetic analysis, fewer N-insertions in productive TCRs were reported among donors in an Asian-associated ancestry cluster than the roughly 710-donor mean. This cohort had only TCR beta chains sequenced, and the lack of alpha or paired-chain data limited which features could be detected. A total of about 150 TCR beta chains were listed by the study as associated with cytomegalovirus. Correlated functional status among segregating V segments might reflect linkage disequilibrium, but an unknown experimental factor could not be ruled out. The presence/absence analyses assumed that sequencing depth was roughly uniform across donors, and that assumption may not be true. Most TCR sequences were observed very rarely across donors, whereas some public TCRs were present in many individuals. A further reported finding was that TCR beta sequences accurately predicted the HLA-A and HLA-B alleles for most subjects in the first cohort. The classifier was reported to diagnose cytomegalovirus status with high specificity and sensitivity in both the original and validation cohorts. Because HLA typing was missing for some donors at each locus, association tests included only the typed subset. The authors suggested that the approach could potentially be extended to other disease states and immunological phenotypes. A later analysis found that TCR association rates varied across HLA loci, with DRB1 alleles showing the most associated TCRs and HLA-C alleles the fewest. Some IMGT-functional V segments, including TRBV6-2 and TRBV6-3, could not be told apart with the 87-base-pair reads, so those segments were excluded. When HLA alleles, especially DR and DQ, strongly co-occurred, attributing TCR associations to individual alleles was difficult. In a later analysis, about 17,000 TCR beta sequences were associated with specific HLA alleles at a false discovery rate of 0.05.

From its cysteine to its phenylalanine, the CDR3 spans 14 amino acids. Just the 42-base CDR3 DNA is kept, in frame starting at base 1. Sequences LNHNV (CDR1) and YYDKDF (CDR2) are obtained from the germline V gene (reference sequence). Trimming costs V 0 bases and J 2 bases, and their ends lie 8 bases apart. In total, fewer than 750 healthy bone marrow donors made up the cohort. At the time of sampling, every cohort member was nominally healthy, though immune exposures that went unrecorded were likely present. The donor tested CMV seropositive and was one of the 289 seropositive cohort members. Every donor gave a peripheral blood sample, and the peripheral blood mononuclear cells from that sample were used for TCR beta sequencing. Genomic DNA extraction from the blood cell samples was performed with the Qiagen DNeasy Blood Extraction Kit. With regard to this clone: Which antigen it targets is not known.

The receptor's source is a woman aged 30 to 39 in good health and CMV-seropositive. The sequencing input was PBMCs. Recombination joined TRBV15 with TRBJ2-7, with the identity of the D gene unclear. The base sequence is TGTGCCACCAGCAGAGAACGACACCCCTACGAGCAGTACTTC. This translates into CATSRERHPYEQYF. With the portions outside the CDR3 filled from the reference TRBV15 and TRBJ2-7 genes, the complete variable region becomes DAMVIQNPRYQVTQFGKPVTLSCSQTLNHNVMYWYQQKSSQAPKLLFHYYDKDFNNEADTPDNFQSRRPNTSFCFLDIRSPGLGDTAMYLCATSRERHPYEQYFGPGTRLTVT.